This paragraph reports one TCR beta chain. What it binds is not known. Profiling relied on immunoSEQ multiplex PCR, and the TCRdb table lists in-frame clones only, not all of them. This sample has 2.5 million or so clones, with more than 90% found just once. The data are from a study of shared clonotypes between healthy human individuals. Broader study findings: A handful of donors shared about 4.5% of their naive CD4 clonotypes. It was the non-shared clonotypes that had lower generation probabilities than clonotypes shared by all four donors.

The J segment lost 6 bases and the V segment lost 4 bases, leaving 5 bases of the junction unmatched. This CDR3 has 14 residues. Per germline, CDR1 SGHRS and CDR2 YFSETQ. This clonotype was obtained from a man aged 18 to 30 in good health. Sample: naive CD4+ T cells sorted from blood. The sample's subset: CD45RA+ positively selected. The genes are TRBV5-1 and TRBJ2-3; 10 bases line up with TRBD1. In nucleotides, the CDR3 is TGCGCCAGCAGCCCGGGACAGGGGTTCGATACGCAGTATTTT. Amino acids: CASSPGQGFDTQYF.